The T cell receptor (beta chain) described here comes from a study of response to subunit inactivated influenza vaccine. Overall study results and limits: Each seasonal influenza vaccination, the authors suggested, recruits few new T cells.

Germline V gives CDR1 SGHAT, CDR2 FQNNGV. V shed 2 bases and J shed 4 bases, with 8 bases lying between them. The CDR3 has 13 residues. TCRdb reprocessed the RT-PCR reads via MiXCR and lists one record per CDR3 protein. The sample includes hundreds of thousands of distinct CDR3 sequences, roughly 11% of them seen just once. Comment on this clonotype: The antigen remains undetermined.

The sample consisted of PBMCs from blood, taken 45 days after vaccination. The sequence was collected from a man aged 50-60 years who received an inactivated influenza vaccine. The rearrangement joins TRBV11-2 to TRBJ1-1; no clear D gene. The CDR3, as DNA: TGTGCCAGCAGCTTATACCAAGCCACTGAAGCTTTCTTT. Amino acids: CASSLYQATEAFF.